This T cell receptor beta chain was recovered during a study of cytomegalovirus exposure and HLA in healthy donors (dated by TCRdb to 2017 to 2019). In terms of the full investigation: According to an earlier analysis of several hundred of the donors, 150 million to 200 million T cells yielded roughly 100 million unique TCR beta sequences and about 300 Gb of sequence data. In a later analysis, previously published TCR beta repertoires from some 640 donors were re-analyzed and high-resolution HLA genotyping was added so that TCR occurrence patterns could be studied. Approximately 310 gigabases of sequencing data and 78 million or so unique TCR sequences were included in an early release covering roughly 600 HLA-typed donors. The study profiled the T cell repertoires of under 850 subjects by immunosequencing and related them to cytomegalovirus serostatus. Every discovery cohort repertoire had been produced on one sequencing platform. HLA typing included class I and class II loci at four-digit resolution. On average, approximately 250,000 unique TCR beta nucleotide sequences were sequenced per donor among fewer than 500 genotyped donors of the cohort, with roughly 19% of those sequences being non-productive. In an earlier analysis of over 550 of the donors, high-throughput TCR beta sequencing was used to judge whether each TCR beta V gene segment behaved as functional or pseudogenic. In a later genetic analysis, genome-wide SNP genotypes for 398 of the 666 donors were used, and that subset was treated as a discovery cohort. Rather than using new phenotypic data, the later analysis identified candidate immune exposures from TCR beta sequences and from how often those sequences occurred across donors. Besides the first cohort of 550 to 750 subjects, a separate validation cohort made up of over 100 different subjects was used. Donor age, sex, ethnicity and CMV serostatus were collected together with the repertoire data. Because of strong linkage in the cohort, five DR-DQ haplotypes were treated as single units for association and clustering. Among the roughly 430 genotyped donors, 81% belonged to the genetic ancestry cluster associated with self-reported Caucasian donors. To predict cytomegalovirus infection status, the study combined high-throughput TCR immunosequencing, statistical association of individual TCRs with disease status, and machine learning. The number of typed donors differed by locus: 629-630 for A, B, C, DRB1 and DQB1; approximately 520 for DQA1; some 590 for DPA1; and approximately 450 for DPB1. The study aimed to test whether cataloging public T cell receptors could reveal signatures of past pathogen exposure. Summary of the overall study and its limitations: A total of 150 to 200 TCR beta chains were listed by the study as associated with cytomegalovirus. Because HLA typing was unavailable for some donors at each locus, only the typed subset was used in association tests. According to the authors, the approach could potentially be generalized to other disease states and immunological phenotypes. In a later analysis, several top co-occurrence clusters were reported to appear linked to parvovirus B19, influenza, CMV and Epstein-Barr virus. A cluster of highly shared sequence variants was judged likely to represent a technical artifact of the sequencing pipeline. In a later analysis, TCR association rates were found to vary across HLA loci, with the most associated TCRs seen for DRB1 alleles and the fewest for HLA-C alleles. The presence/absence analyses assumed that sequencing depth was roughly uniform across donors, and that assumption may not be true. At a false discovery rate of 0.05, a later analysis linked under 20,000 TCR beta sequences to specific HLA alleles. Compared with the roughly 700-donor mean, donors in an Asian-associated ancestry cluster had fewer N-insertions in productive TCRs, according to a later genetic analysis. While some public TCRs were present in many individuals, most TCR sequences turned up only very rarely across donors. For the cohort, immune exposure information was limited to CMV serostatus. Only TCR beta chains were sequenced in this cohort, and the absence of alpha or paired-chain data limited detectable features. Strong co-occurrence of HLA alleles, especially DR and DQ, made assigning TCR associations to individual alleles difficult. In a later analysis, HLA-associated TCR beta chains were found to be more clonally expanded and to have lower generation probabilities than equally common non-associated chains. A few of the identified cytomegalovirus-associated TCR beta chains were confirmed in vitro to be specific for cytomegalovirus antigens. Some IMGT-functional V segments, including TRBV6-2 and TRBV6-3, could not be told apart with the 87-base-pair reads, so those segments were excluded. Linkage disequilibrium might explain the correlated functional status among segregating V segments, but an unknown experimental factor could not be excluded. A further reported finding was that TCR beta sequences accurately predicted the HLA-A and HLA-B alleles for most subjects in the first cohort. Seventeen rarely observed V segments, including chromosome 9 orphons, were excluded from the earlier analysis of about 610 of the donors because counts were too low. An earlier analysis of approximately 590 of the donors showed that most TCR beta V segments appeared in productive rearrangements either about 87% or about 30% of the time, which broadly matched IMGT annotations. The classifier was reported to diagnose cytomegalovirus status with high specificity and sensitivity in both the original cohort and the validation cohort. Most CMV-associated TCR beta chains appeared to be HLA-restricted in a later analysis, and the HLA associations seemed to be driven largely by CMV exposure. An association between a missense DCLRE1C variant and V-gene and J-gene trimming of TCR beta chains was found in a later genetic analysis and replicated in an independent cohort.

Library method: the immunoSEQ multiplex PCR assay. For the multiplex PCR, a mixture combining 60 forward primers for TCR Vbeta segments and 13 reverse primers for TCR Jbeta segments was used. The CDR3 region of rearranged TCR beta genes was amplified from genomic DNA by a multiplex PCR assay. Amplified TCR beta libraries were sequenced as 87-base-pair reads on the Illumina HiSeq System. The original methods were these. A later analysis counted tens of millions of unique TCR beta chains across the 690 or so repertoires, and 9.5 million to 11 million of these chains were shared by at least two donors. Raw reads were error-corrected and collapsed into unique sequences by a nearest-neighbor algorithm in which closely related sequences were merged to remove PCR and sequencing errors. To assign V, D and J gene segments, CDR3 sequences were aligned to IMGT reference sequences. For a sequence to be retained, a match of at least six nucleotides was required to both a V gene segment and a J gene segment. Rearrangements were classified as productive when the CDR3 lacked stop codons and remained in frame with V and J, and all other rearrangements were classified as non-productive. CDR3 was defined according to IMGT convention as the region running from the second conserved V-encoded cysteine to the conserved J-encoded phenylalanine. In an earlier analysis of 500 to 650 of the donors, sequences lacking an unambiguous match to a single V gene segment were excluded. An earlier analysis of a few hundred of the donors classified V segments as functional when productive rearrangements were above 56.7% and as segregating when the standard deviation between donors was above 5%. A statistical classification framework was built to diagnose cytomegalovirus status from the catalog of TCR beta chain sequences. A later analysis assigned V and J genes by comparing TCR nucleotide sequences with IMGT/GENE-DB human TR gene sequences. A later analysis assigned CDR3 sequences and most-parsimonious VDJ recombination scenarios with the TCRdist pipeline. In a later analysis, every TCR beta chain was defined by the combination of its CDR3 amino acid sequence and its V-gene family, and reads without a unique V-gene family were dropped. To address suspected cross-contamination and a sequencing artifact, a later analysis removed a few hundred highly shared, low-generation-probability nucleotide sequences. A later analysis calculated a clonal expansion index for each public chain from normalized within-repertoire ranks of inferred template counts. In a later analysis, generation probabilities were computed with a VDJ recombination model fitted to out-of-frame rearrangements, and the resulting probabilities were checked against IGoR. Hypergeometric tests were used in a later analysis to score TCR-TCR, TCR-HLA and TCR-CMV co-occurrence, with a repertoire-size bias correction applied to the TCR pairs. To estimate false discovery rates, a later analysis permuted the HLA or CMV assignments 20 times. A later analysis grouped co-occurring TCRs with DBSCAN, adding TCRdist sequence similarity when clustering within HLA-allele-positive subsets. Repertoires with fewer than 30,000 or more than 120,000 public chains, plus five repertoires with anomalous nucleotide sharing, were excluded from co-occurrence clustering. TCRdb's version of the immuneACCESS table is confined to in-frame rearrangements and falls short of the full clone set. An unresolved V gene accounts for under half of the shortfall where checked; the remainder is of unknown origin. V, J and clone size are those of that table, while D and trimming were read from the DNA. This sample comprises 210,000 or so clones, roughly four fifths of them detected only once. The ten largest clones represent roughly 10% of the sample.

With regard to this clone: The antigen this receptor binds is unknown. No much larger clone is present one base from it, and per-base qualities are unavailable.

V lost 4 bases and J lost 6 bases, and the count of bases not matched to a germline gene is 10. The CDR3 numbers 16 residues from cysteine through phenylalanine. Solely the CDR3 DNA is kept, with 48 bases framed from the first base. The germline V gene encodes CDR1 SGDLS and CDR2 YYNGEE. The cohort consisted of some 730 healthy bone marrow donors. At the time of sampling, all cohort members were nominally healthy, though unrecorded immune exposures were likely present. The donor was CMV seropositive and belonged to the group of 250 to 300 seropositive cohort members. Every donor gave a peripheral blood sample, and the peripheral blood mononuclear cells from that sample were used for TCR beta sequencing. Genomic DNA was extracted from the blood cell samples with the Qiagen DNeasy Blood Extraction Kit.

The rearranged chain carries TRBV9 and TRBJ2-5, and 12 bases in between align with TRBD1. This clonotype was sampled from a woman in her forties or fifties in good health and CMV-seropositive. Sequenced input: PBMCs. The CDR3 amino acid sequence is: CASSPGGTGGLQTQYF. The nucleotide sequence reads TGTGCCAGCAGCCCGGGGGGGACAGGGGGCCTCCAGACCCAGTACTTC. When the CDR3 is completed using the reference TRBV9 and TRBJ2-5 genes on either side, the full variable domain is DSGVTQTPKHLITATGQRVTLRCSPRSGDLSVYWYQQSLDQGLQFLIQYYNGEERAKGNILERFSAQQFPDLHSELNLSSLELGDSALYFCASSPGGTGGLQTQYFGPGTRLLVL.